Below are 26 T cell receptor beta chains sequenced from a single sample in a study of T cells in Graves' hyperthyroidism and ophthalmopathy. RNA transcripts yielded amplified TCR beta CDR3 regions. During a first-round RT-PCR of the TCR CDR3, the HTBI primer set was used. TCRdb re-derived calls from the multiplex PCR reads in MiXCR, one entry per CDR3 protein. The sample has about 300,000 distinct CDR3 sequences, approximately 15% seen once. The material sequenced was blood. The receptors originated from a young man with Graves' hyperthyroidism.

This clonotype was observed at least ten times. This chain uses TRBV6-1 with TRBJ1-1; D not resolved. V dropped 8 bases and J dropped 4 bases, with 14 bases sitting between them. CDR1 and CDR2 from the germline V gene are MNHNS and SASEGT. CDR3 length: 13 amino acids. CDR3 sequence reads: CASVGRLSTEAFF. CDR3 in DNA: TGTGCCAGCGTCGGACGGTTGAGCACTGAAGCTTTCTTT.

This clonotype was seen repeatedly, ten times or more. The CDR3 DNA follows: TGTGCCAGCAACCGAGCGGGCGAACAGTTCTTC. The encoded protein is CASNRAGEQFF. The chain recombines TRBV11-2 with TRBJ2-1; possibly TRBD2 for D (6 bases). The CDR3 sequence is 11 residues long. The V gene's germline CDR1 is SGHAT and CDR2 FQNNGV. Trimming stripped 7 bases from V and 13 bases from J, with 14 bases between.

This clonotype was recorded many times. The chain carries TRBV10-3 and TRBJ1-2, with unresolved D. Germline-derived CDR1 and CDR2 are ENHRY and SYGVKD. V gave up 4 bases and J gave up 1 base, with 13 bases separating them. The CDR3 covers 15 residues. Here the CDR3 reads CAISASTGLNYGYTF. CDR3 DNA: TGTGCCATCAGTGCATCAACCGGCCTTAACTATGGCTACACCTTC.

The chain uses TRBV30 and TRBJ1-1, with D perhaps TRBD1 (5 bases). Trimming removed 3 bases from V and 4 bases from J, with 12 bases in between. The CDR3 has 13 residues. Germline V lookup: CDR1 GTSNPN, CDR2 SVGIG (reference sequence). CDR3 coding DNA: TGTGCCTGGAGCTGGGGGGAGAGCACTGAAGCTTTCTTT. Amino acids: CAWSWGESTEAFF.

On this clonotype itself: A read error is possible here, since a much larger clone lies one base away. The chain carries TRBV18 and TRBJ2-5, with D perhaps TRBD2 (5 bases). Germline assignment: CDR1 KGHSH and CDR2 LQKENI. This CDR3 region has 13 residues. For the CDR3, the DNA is TGTGCCAGCTCACCAAGGGAGCAAGAGACCCTGTACTTC. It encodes CASSPREQETLYF.

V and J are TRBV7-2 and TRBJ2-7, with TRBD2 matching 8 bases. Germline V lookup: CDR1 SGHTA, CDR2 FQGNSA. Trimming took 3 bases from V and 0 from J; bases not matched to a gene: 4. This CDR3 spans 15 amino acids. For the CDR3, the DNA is TGTGCCAGCAGCTTGAATAGCGGGGCCTCCTACGAGCAGTACTTC. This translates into CASSLNSGASYEQYF.

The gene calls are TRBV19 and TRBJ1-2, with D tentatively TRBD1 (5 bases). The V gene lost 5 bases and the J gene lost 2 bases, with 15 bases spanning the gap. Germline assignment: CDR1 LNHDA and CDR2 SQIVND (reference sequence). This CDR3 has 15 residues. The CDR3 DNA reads TGTGCCAGTAGTCTGGGCTCGACAGCGAACTATGGCTACACCTTC. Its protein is CASSLGSTANYGYTF.

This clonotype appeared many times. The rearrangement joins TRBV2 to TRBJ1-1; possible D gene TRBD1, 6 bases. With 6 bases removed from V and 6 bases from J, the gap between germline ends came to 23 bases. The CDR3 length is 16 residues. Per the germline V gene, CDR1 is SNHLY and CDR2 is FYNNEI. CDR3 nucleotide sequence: TGTGCCAGCAGGGCGACGATGGCAGGGGCCCGCCCTGAAGCTTTCTTT. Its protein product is CASRATMAGARPEAFF.

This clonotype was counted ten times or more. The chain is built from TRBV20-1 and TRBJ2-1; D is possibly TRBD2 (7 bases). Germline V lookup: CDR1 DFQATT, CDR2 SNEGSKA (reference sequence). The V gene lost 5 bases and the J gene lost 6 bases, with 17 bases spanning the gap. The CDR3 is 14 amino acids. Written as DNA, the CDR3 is TGCAGTGCTGCGGGGGACACCCATACCAATGAGCAGTTCTTC. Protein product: CSAAGDTHTNEQFF.

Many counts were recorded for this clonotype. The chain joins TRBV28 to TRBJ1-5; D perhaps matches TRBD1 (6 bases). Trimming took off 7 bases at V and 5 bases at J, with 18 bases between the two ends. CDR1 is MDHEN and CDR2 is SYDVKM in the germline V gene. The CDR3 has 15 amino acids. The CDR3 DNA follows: TGTGCCAGCAACCAAGGGGGGGGAACCTATCAGCCCCAGCATTTT. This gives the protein CASNQGGGTYQPQHF. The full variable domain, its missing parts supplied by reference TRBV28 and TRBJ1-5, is DVKVTQSSRYLVKRTGEKVFLECVQDMDHENMFWYRQDPGLGLRLIYFSYDVKMKEKGDIPEGYSVSREKKERFSLILESASTNQTSMYLCASNQGGGTYQPQHFGDGTRLSIL.

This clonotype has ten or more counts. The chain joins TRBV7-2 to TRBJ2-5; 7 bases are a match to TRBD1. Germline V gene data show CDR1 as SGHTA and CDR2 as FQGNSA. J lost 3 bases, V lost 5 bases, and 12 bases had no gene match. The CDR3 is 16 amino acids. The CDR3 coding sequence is TGTGCCAGCAGCCCTCGACAGGGCATAGCGAAAGAGACCCAGTACTTC. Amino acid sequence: CASSPRQGIAKETQYF.

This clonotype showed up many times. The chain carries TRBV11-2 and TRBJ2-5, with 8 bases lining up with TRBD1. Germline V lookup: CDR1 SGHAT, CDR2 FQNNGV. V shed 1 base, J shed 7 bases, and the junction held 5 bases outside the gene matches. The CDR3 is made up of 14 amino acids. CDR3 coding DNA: TGTGCCAGCAGCTTAGGGCCGGGACAGGCGACCCAGTACTTC. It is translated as CASSLGPGQATQYF.

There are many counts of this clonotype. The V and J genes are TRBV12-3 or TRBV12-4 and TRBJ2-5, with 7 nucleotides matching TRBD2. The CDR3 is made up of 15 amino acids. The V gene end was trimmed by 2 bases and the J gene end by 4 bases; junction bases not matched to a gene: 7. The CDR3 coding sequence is TGTGCCAGCAGTTTAAGGCGGGAGTTGAGAGAGACCCAGTACTTC. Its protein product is CASSLRRELRETQYF.

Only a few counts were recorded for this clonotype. CDR3 sequence reads: CASSSTGTSGSNEQFF. CDR3 DNA sequence: TGTGCCAGCAGCTCCACCGGGACTAGCGGGAGTAATGAGCAGTTCTTC. The V call is TRBV9, the J call TRBJ2-1, with TRBD2 matching over 14 bases. CDR3 length equals 16 residues. Trimming at V came to 4 bases and at J to 7 bases, leaving 7 bases not matched to a gene. Germline V gene sequence: CDR1 SGDLS, CDR2 YYNGEE.

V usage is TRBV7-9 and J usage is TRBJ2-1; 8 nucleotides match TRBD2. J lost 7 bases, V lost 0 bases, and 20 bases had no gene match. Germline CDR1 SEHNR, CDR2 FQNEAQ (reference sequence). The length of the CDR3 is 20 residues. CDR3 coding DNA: TGTGCCAGCAGCTTAGCGCGGGGTAGCGGGAATGGGAGAATGTCTAATGAGCAGTTCTTC. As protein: CASSLARGSGNGRMSNEQFF.

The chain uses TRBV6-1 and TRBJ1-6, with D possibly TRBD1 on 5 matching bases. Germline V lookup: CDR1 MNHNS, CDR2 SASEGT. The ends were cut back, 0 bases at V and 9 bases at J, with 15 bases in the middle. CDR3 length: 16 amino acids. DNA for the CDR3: TGTGCCAGCAGTGAAGCGCTTCTGGCAGGGCCTTCACCCCTCCACTTT. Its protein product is CASSEALLAGPSPLHF.

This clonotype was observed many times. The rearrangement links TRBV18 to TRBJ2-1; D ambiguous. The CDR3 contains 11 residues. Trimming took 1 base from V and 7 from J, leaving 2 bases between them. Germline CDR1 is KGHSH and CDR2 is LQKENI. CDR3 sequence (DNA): TGTGCCAGCTCACCACGGAATGAGCAGTTCTTC. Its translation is CASSPRNEQFF.

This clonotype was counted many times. The CDR3, as DNA: TGCGCCAGCAGCCAAGGAGGGGGGGCAGATACGCAGTATTTT. Translated, it gives CASSQGGGADTQYF. The J gene is TRBJ2-3, the V gene TRBV4-1; a possible D gene is TRBD2 (7 bases). The CDR3 runs to 14 residues. V shed 1 base and J shed 4 bases, with 9 bases lying between them. Per germline, CDR1 MGHRA and CDR2 YSYEKL.

The CDR3 sequence is CASRDSSGGTDTQYF. The CDR3 nucleotides are TGTGCCAGCCGAGATTCTAGCGGAGGAACAGATACGCAGTATTTT. V is TRBV3-1 and J is TRBJ2-3; 7 positions agree with TRBD2. V gave up 8 bases and J gave up 3 bases; unmatched junction bases: 11. This CDR3 is 15 amino acids long. The germline V gene encodes CDR1 LGHDT and CDR2 YNNKEL (reference sequence).

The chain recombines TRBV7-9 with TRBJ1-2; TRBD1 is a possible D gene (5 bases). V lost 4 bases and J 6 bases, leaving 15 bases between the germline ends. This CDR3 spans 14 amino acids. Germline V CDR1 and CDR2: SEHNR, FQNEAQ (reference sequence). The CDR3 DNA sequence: TGTGCCAGCAGCTCGACGATCAACAGGAATGGCTACACCTTC. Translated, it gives CASSSTINRNGYTF. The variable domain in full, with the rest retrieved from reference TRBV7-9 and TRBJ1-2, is DTGVSQNPRHKITKRGQNVTFRCDPISEHNRLYWYRQTLGQGPEFLTYFQNEAQLEKSRLLSDRFSAERPKGSFSTLEIQRTEQGDSAMYLCASSSTINRNGYTFGSGTRLTVV.

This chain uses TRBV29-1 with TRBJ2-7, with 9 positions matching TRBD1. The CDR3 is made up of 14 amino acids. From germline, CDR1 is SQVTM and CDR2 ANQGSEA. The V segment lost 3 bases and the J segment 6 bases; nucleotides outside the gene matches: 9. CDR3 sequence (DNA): TGCAGCGTTGACAAAGGGACAGGGTTCTCCGAGCAGTACTTC. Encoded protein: CSVDKGTGFSEQYF.

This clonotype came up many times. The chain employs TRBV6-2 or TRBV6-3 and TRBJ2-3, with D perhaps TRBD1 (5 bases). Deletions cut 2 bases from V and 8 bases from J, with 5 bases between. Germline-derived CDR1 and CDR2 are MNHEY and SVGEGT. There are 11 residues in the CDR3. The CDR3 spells CASSYQGTQYF. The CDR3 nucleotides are TGTGCCAGCAGTTACCAGGGTACGCAGTATTTT.

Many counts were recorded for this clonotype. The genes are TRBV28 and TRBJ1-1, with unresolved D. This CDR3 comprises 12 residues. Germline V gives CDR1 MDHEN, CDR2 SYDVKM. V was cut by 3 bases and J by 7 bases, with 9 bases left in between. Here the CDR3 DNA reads TGTGCCAGCAGTTTGTACAATTTTGAAGCTTTCTTT. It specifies CASSLYNFEAFF.

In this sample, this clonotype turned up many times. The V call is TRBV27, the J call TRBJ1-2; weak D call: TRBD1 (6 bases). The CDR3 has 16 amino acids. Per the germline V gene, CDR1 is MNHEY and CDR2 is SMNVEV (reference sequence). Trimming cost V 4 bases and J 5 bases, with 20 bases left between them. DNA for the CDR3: TGTGCCAGCAGTTCTAGTGGTGTGGGGGGCCATTATGGCTACACCTTC. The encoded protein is CASSSSGVGGHYGYTF.

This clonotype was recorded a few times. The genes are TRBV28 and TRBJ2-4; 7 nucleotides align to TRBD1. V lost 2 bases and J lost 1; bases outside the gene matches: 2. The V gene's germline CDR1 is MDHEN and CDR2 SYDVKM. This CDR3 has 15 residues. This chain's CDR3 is CASSLMTGAKNIQYF. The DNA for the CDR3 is TGTGCCAGCAGTTTAATGACAGGGGCCAAAAACATTCAGTACTTC.

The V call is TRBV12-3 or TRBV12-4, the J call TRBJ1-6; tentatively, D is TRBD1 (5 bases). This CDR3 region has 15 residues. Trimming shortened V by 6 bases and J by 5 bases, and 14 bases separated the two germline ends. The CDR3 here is CASRRVSGNNSPLHF. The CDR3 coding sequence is TGTGCCAGCAGACGGGTGTCAGGGAATAATTCACCCCTCCACTTT.